The sample holds a few counts of the clone carrying this TCR beta chain. Its antigen is unidentified. The record originates from a study of CD8+ T cells in alopecia areata. Whole-study context: For treated patients, severity scores reflected the percentage of scalp area affected. Broader study findings: Numerous clones, expanded in lesions, remained in scalp and blood during tofacitinib.

Treatment here: oral pan-JAK inhibitor, 5-10 mg twice daily. Lesional scalp punch biopsies and peripheral blood came from alopecia areata patients. As the sequencing template, cDNA was produced by extracting RNA and reverse transcribing it. This table comes from immunoSEQ multiplex PCR, and its TCRdb copy is limited to in-frame clones, with some not included. This table holds 150,000 to 250,000 clones, 58% found once. The length of the CDR3 is 16 residues. Looked up from germline, CDR1 is SGHRS and CDR2 is YFSETQ. Trimming pared 2 bases from V and 5 bases from J, leaving 16 bases between. The specimen comprised CD4+ T cells sorted from blood, sampled at week 24, from a patient treated with tofacitinib. This TCR was recovered from a human donor with alopecia areata. The chain employs TRBV5-1 and TRBJ1-4, with a weak D call TRBD1 (6 bases). The CDR3 region is CASSFKDLDRNEKLFF. CDR3 in DNA: TGCGCCAGCAGCTTCAAGGATTTAGACAGGAATGAAAAACTGTTTTTT.